Below, 3 T cell receptor beta chains from the same sample are listed, as sequenced in a study of patients and donors after allogeneic stem cell transplantation. TCRdb processed the RT-PCR reads anew with MiXCR; each CDR3 protein has one entry. The data show 400,000 to 500,000 distinct CDR3 sequences, 16% seen once. The sequenced sample was blood, either unsorted or a sorted T cell fraction (not recorded which). These receptors all stem from a human donor who was either an allogeneic HSCT recipient or a stem cell or donor lymphocyte infusion donor (not recorded which). It is not recorded whose cells these are; they may come from a transplant donor.

This clonotype was seen a handful of times. The chain recombines TRBV6-2 or TRBV6-3 with TRBJ2-2; D possibly uses TRBD1 or TRBD2 (5 bases each). V was shortened by 8 bases and J by 6 bases, with 13 bases between the two germline ends. This CDR3 has 13 amino acids. Germline CDR1 reads MNHEY; CDR2 reads SVGEGT. The CDR3 is CASQLRGAGELFF. The CDR3 DNA sequence: TGTGCCAGCCAGTTACGGGGCGCCGGGGAGCTGTTTTTT.

The rearrangement uses TRBV3-1 and TRBJ2-5; 8 bases line up with TRBD1. Trimming took 0 bases from V and 5 from J; bases not matched to a gene: 8. This CDR3 comprises 16 residues. Germline assignment: CDR1 LGHDT and CDR2 YNNKEL (reference sequence). Here the CDR3 reads CASSQDGGRGRETQYF. CDR3 in DNA: TGTGCCAGCAGCCAAGATGGGGGCAGGGGGCGTGAGACCCAGTACTTC.

This clonotype was counted a few times. V gene TRBV4-1 combines with J gene TRBJ2-5; D may be TRBD1 or TRBD2 (5 bases each). The CDR3 is 16 residues long. V was pared by 6 bases and J by 9 bases, with 26 bases between. CDR1 is MGHRA and CDR2 is YSYEKL in the germline V gene. The CDR3 here is CASRTNTGPNIVAQYF. The CDR3 nucleotides are TGCGCCAGCAGGACGAATACGGGACCTAACATCGTGGCCCAGTACTTC.